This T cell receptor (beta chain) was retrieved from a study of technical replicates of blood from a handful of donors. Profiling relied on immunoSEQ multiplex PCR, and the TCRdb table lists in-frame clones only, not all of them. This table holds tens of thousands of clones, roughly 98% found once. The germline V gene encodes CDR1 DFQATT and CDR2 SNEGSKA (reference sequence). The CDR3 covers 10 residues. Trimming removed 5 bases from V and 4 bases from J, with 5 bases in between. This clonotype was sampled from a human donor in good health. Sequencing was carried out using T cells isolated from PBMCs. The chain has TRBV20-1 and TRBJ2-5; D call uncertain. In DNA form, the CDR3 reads TGCAGTGCTGTCATAGAGACCCAGTACTTC. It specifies CSAVIETQYF.